This TCR beta chain was recorded in a study of blood T cell repertoires in COVID-19 (dated by TCRdb to between 2020 and 2021). About the investigation overall: Samples covering the acute and convalescent phases of COVID-19 were provided by collaborators in the United States, Italy and Spain. A de-identified subject ID, COVID-19 status, age in years and sex were almost always included in the sample metadata. The repertoires were released in a freely available public database intended as a resource for research on the immune response to SARS-CoV-2. The material from the prospective study consisted of cDNA or gDNA derived from T cells, B-cell-depleted T cells, or PBMCs. Where HLA class I and class II types were available, the types were taken from metadata supplied by the sample provider, not from assay-based typing. Subjects who had been exposed to COVID-19, were actively infected with it, or had recovered from it provided the deeply sampled blood TCRbeta repertoires that made up the dataset. Samples came from the ongoing ImmuneRACE study (first 160 participants) plus 1,254 subjects from 6 global collaborators. The research as a whole found: Clinical and demographic metadata were provided uncurated, with the amount varying by source and participant.

Each collaborating institution followed its own protocols to collect whole blood in K2EDTA tubes. Collaborator samples were shipped for TCRbeta analysis as frozen whole blood, isolated PBMCs, or DNA extracted from either sample type. TCRbeta CDR3 regions were amplified from genomic DNA using the immunoSEQ Assay, a bias-controlled multiplex PCR. The source study handled its data this way. Within the assay, amplification of reference gene primers was used to estimate how many nucleated cells each sample contained. To quantify the absolute abundance of each unique TCRbeta CDR3 rearrangement, sequence reads were collapsed and filtered. For each sample, productive Simpson clonality was calculated by taking the square root of Simpson's diversity index across productive rearrangements. This is the immuneACCESS table as TCRdb keeps it, with only in-frame sequences that have V and J called. A part of the clones is gone; compared with another copy, unresolved V genes explain less than half, and the rest is unexplained. That table furnishes V, J and clone size, whereas the DNA furnished D and trimming. The sample includes about 670,000 clones, with about 87% observed a single time. The ten most abundant clones make up 0.2% to 0.3% of the sample.

From the cysteine through the phenylalanine, the CDR3 covers 15 amino acids. The DNA shown is the 45-base CDR3, in frame from base 1. V lost 0 bases and J lost 4 bases; the stretch between them is 11 bases long. From a lookup of the germline V gene, CDR1 and CDR2 are SGHDT and YYEEEE. Points on this clone: It has no known antigen specificity. No much larger clonotype is one base removed from it; base qualities were not supplied.

The TCR sequence derives from a woman aged 18-29 years with acute or convalescent COVID-19. The chain is encoded by TRBV5-6 joined to TRBJ1-3, and perhaps TRBD1 as D gene, on 5 matching bases. Sequencing input: peripheral blood. The DNA reads TGTGCCAGCAGCTTGGTCCAGGGCATAGGAAACACCATATATTTT. This yields the protein CASSLVQGIGNTIYF.